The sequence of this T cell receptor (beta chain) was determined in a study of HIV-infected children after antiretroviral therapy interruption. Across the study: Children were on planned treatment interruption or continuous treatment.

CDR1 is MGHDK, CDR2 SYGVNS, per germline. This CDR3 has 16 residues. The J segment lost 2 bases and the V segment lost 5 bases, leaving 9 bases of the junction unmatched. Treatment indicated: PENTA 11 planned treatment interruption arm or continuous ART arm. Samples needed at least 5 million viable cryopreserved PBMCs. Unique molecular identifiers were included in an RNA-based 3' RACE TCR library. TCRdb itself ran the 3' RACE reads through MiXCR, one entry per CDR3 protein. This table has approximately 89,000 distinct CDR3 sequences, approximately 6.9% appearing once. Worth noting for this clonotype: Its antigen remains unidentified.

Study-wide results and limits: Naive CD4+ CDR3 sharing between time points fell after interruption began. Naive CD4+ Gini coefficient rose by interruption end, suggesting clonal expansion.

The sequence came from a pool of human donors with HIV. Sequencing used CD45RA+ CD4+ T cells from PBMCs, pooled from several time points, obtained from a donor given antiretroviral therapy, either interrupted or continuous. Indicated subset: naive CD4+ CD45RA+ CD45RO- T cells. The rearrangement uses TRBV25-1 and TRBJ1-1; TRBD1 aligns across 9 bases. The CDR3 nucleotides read TGTGCCAGCAGTAATTATCCGGGACAGGGAAACACTGAAGCTTTCTTT. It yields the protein CASSNYPGQGNTEAFF. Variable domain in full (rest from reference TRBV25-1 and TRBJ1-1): EADIYQTPRYLVIGTGKKITLECSQTMGHDKMYWYQQDPGMELHLIHYSYGVNSTEKGDLSSESTVSRIRTEHFPLTLESARPSHTSQYLCASSNYPGQGNTEAFFGQGTRLTVV.